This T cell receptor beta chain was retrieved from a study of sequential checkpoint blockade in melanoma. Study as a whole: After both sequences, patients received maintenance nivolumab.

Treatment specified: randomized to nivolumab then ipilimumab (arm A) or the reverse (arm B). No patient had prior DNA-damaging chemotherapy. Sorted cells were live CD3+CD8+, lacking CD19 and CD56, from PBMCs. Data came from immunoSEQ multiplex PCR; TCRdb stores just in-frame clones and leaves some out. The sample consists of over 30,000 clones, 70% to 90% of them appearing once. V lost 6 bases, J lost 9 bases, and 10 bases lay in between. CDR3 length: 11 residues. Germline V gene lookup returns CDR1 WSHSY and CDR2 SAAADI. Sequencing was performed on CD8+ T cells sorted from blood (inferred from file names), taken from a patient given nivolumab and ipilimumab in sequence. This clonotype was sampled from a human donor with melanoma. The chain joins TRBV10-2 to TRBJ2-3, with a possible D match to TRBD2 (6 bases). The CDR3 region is CASREGLTQYF. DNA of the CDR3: TGCGCCAGCAGGGAGGGGCTCACGCAGTATTTT.